Listed below are T cell receptor beta chains from one sample, sequenced in a study of blood T cell repertoires in COVID-19. Produced via immunoSEQ multiplex PCR; TCRdb's table is partial and in-frame only. The data show nearly 250,000 clones, more than 70% seen once. Sequenced: PBMCs or T cells enriched from blood (not recorded which). These receptors came from a woman aged 45-59 years who had recovered from COVID-19. The CDR3 runs from the conserved cysteine through the conserved F or W. The D gene is left open where the match is weak. Some rows have no size entry. The others give once, few or many, or a class for an expanded clone.

D gene: .; clone size: .; V gene: TRBV5-5; J gene: TRBJ2-7; CDR3 DNA: TGTGCCAGCACCCTCACAGGGCTGAACTACGAGCAGTACTTC; CDR3 protein: CASTLTGLNYEQYF
D gene: TRBD1; clone size: few; V gene: TRBV5-1; J gene: TRBJ1-4; CDR3 DNA: TGCGCCAGCAGCATTGGGACAGCCACAACTAATGAAAAACTGTTTTTT; CDR3 protein: CASSIGTATTNEKLFF
D gene: TRBD2; clone size: .; V gene: TRBV9; J gene: TRBJ2-1; CDR3 DNA: TGTGCCAGCAGCGTAGTTCTACTAGCGGGTTACAATGAGCAGTTCTTC; CDR3 protein: CASSVVLLAGYNEQFF
D gene: TRBD2; clone size: .; V gene: TRBV9; J gene: TRBJ2-1; CDR3 DNA: TGTGCCAGCAGTTCGGGGGGGCTTTACAATGAGCAGTTCTTC; CDR3 protein: CASSSGGLYNEQFF
D gene: .; clone size: .; V gene: TRBV30; J gene: TRBJ2-1; CDR3 DNA: TGTGCCTGGAGTCGCGACAACTACAATGAGCAGTTCTTC; CDR3 protein: CAWSRDNYNEQFF
D gene: .; clone size: .; V gene: TRBV28; J gene: TRBJ2-1; CDR3 DNA: TGTGCCAGCAGTAGAGGACGGGGGATTTACAATGAGCAGTTCTTC; CDR3 protein: CASSRGRGIYNEQFF
D gene: .; clone size: .; V gene: TRBV6-2/TRBV6-3; J gene: TRBJ1-2; CDR3 DNA: TGTGCCAGCAGTTACCCGTCCTATGGCTACACCTTC; CDR3 protein: CASSYPSYGYTF
D gene: TRBD2; clone size: .; V gene: TRBV30; J gene: TRBJ2-1; CDR3 DNA: TGTGCCTGGAAGCCTAGCGGGGTGAACAATGAGCAGTTCTTC; CDR3 protein: CAWKPSGVNNEQFF
D gene: .; clone size: .; V gene: TRBV9; J gene: TRBJ2-3; CDR3 DNA: TGTGCCAGCAGCCGCGGGCTGGGAGATACGCAGTATTTT; CDR3 protein: CASSRGLGDTQYF
D gene: TRBD1; clone size: .; V gene: TRBV7-9; J gene: TRBJ1-3; CDR3 DNA: TGTGCCAGCAGCCCAGGGGGCCCTGGAAACACCATATATTTT; CDR3 protein: CASSPGGPGNTIYF
D gene: .; clone size: once; V gene: TRBV19; J gene: TRBJ1-2; CDR3 DNA: TGTGCCAGTACAGCGGGGGTGTGGAGTGGCTACACCTTC; CDR3 protein: CASTAGVWSGYTF
D gene: TRBD1; clone size: once; V gene: TRBV5-8; J gene: TRBJ2-6; CDR3 DNA: TGTGCCAGGGAGGCCTGGGACAGGTTCTCTGGGGCCAACGTCCTGACTTTC; CDR3 protein: CAREAWDRFSGANVLTF
D gene: TRBD2; clone size: .; V gene: TRBV7-3; J gene: TRBJ2-5; CDR3 DNA: TGTGCCAGCAGCAAGAGCGGGGGGGCACAAGAGACCCAGTACTTC; CDR3 protein: CASSKSGGAQETQYF